This T cell receptor delta chain was captured in a study of γδ T cells in repeated Plasmodium falciparum infection. Whole-study context: Malian children with intense seasonal malaria exposure were compared with matched Australian children.

This clone was picked up a small number of times. TCRdb shows a much larger clone's protein in place of this DNA's translation, and the two differ at residue 7, likely through a read error; the protein shown is translated from the DNA. TCRdb reanalysed the multiplex PCR reads via CATT. Found here are 80,000 to 95,000 delta-chain clones, about 1.5% of them singletons; the top ten hold approximately 10%. The clonotype originates from a pool of human donors (malaria-infected and uninfected, not separated). Sequences were obtained from gamma-delta T cells from blood.

The CDR3 here is CACDKRAGDTTRNDSSSWDTRQMFF. The CDR3 DNA sequence: TGTGCCTGTGACAAAAGGGCTGGGGATACGACCCGAAACGATTCATCCTCCTGGGACACCCGACAGATGTTTTTC. The J gene is TRDJ3, the V gene TRDV2; 9 nucleotides agree with TRDD3. Assignment of the J gene here rests on matching the DNA to germline, because TCRdb gives none. The CDR3 loop spans 25 amino acids. After removal of 2 bases from V and 0 bases from J, the junction contained 25 bases not matched to a gene. Germline CDR1 GEAIGNYY, CDR2 EKD.